This TCR beta chain was found in a study of cytotoxic CD8 clonotypes in ibrutinib-treated CLL listed by TCRdb under 2021. Notes on the research overall: In this cohort, approximately 14 patients were treatment-naive and 11 to 12 were relapsed/refractory, while fewer than 18 had unmutated IGHV. Every remission and progressive disease sample was obtained while ibrutinib was still being received by the patients. On average, each sample had approximately 250,000 productive templates and 94,082 productive rearrangements. Longitudinal samples were obtainable from about 30% of the roughly 86 participants in the trial. Response samples were taken after a median of approximately a year on treatment, ranging from about 6 to 40 months. Partial responses were observed in about 25 patients and complete responses in 2; after a median follow-up of 68 months, remission was maintained in roughly 15 patients and progression was observed in 12. Cryopreserved peripheral blood mononuclear cells were obtained before treatment, at response, and at either sustained remission or disease progression.

The goal of deep resolution MiSeq sequencing was a depth between 1 in 1 million and 1 in 200,000 T cells, and coverage averaged 10x per clonotype. TCR beta libraries were generated with the immunoSEQ hsTCRB Kit. The study's processing was this. Data were analyzed with ImmunoSEQ Data Assistant and ImmunoSEQ Analyzer, with V, D and J genes assigned per IMGT definitions. Clonality was computed as one minus normalized Shannon entropy of productive rearrangement frequencies, ranging from 0 to 1. Public clonotype analysis was restricted to overrepresented clonotypes comprising at least 0.05% of each patient's repertoire. About a dozen age-matched healthy donor repertoires from immuneACCESS served as clonality controls. Not all clones reach the TCRdb copy of this immuneACCESS table, which keeps in-frame sequences only. Checked studies attribute under half of the gap to unresolved V genes and leave the rest unexplained. V, J and clone size are taken as reported in that table, and D and trimming were inferred from the DNA itself. The table for this sample lists approximately 48,000 clones; approximately 51% of them were counted only once. The top ten clones comprise around a third of the sample.

Worth noting for this clone: What this receptor recognizes is not known. Base qualities are missing; no much larger clone stands one base away.

The research as a whole found: Public clonotypes were rare and either contracted or stayed stable during treatment, and the rise in clonality at ibrutinib response reflected the expansion of private clonotypes. At baseline, clonality was higher than in age-matched healthy donors and showed a strong correlation with circulating CD8+ T-cell counts. Sampling times were not matched between patients in sustained remission and patients whose disease was progressing, and lymph node repertoires were not examined. At ibrutinib response clonality went up, during sustained remission it held steady, and at progression it dropped back toward baseline.

What the time point label conveys for this sample: eleven to twelve months on ibrutinib. For TCR beta library preparation, around 1.8 micrograms of genomic DNA were extracted from the cryopreserved PBMCs. Longitudinal blood samples from CLL patients receiving ibrutinib monotherapy were subjected to high-throughput TCR beta sequencing. The patients took part in an open-label, single-center phase 2 trial of ibrutinib monotherapy. From cysteine to phenylalanine, the CDR3 is 12 amino acids long. Only the CDR3 region is kept as DNA, spanning 36 bases read in frame from base 1. V is reduced by 3 bases and J by 7 bases, leaving a spacing of 9 bases between them. From a lookup of the germline V gene (reference sequence), CDR1 and CDR2 are LNHNV and YYDKDF.

The material sequenced was PBMCs, taken after 12 months of ibrutinib treatment. In this chain, TRBV15 is recombined with TRBJ1-1; no confident D gene assignment can be made. The sequence came from a human donor with chronic lymphocytic leukemia. The encoded CDR3 is CATSSREREAFF. Here is the DNA: TGTGCCACCAGCAGTAGAGAGCGTGAAGCTTTCTTT.